The 13 T cell receptor beta chains in this list originate from one sample, sequenced in a study of blood T cell repertoires in COVID-19 (TCRdb year 2020). The receptor library was made with the immunoSEQ multiplex PCR assay. Not all clones reach the TCRdb copy of this immuneACCESS table, which keeps in-frame sequences only. Checked studies attribute under half of the gap to unresolved V genes and leave the rest unexplained. This sample lists 200,000 to 300,000 clones; around four fifths were detected once. Roughly 12% of the sample is taken by the ten largest. The sample consisted of peripheral blood. The origin of the receptors is a woman aged 55-70 years with active or convalescent COVID-19.

V is TRBV5-8 and J is TRBJ1-2; D uncertain. Trimming stripped 2 bases from V and 6 bases from J, with 11 bases between. Germline V lookup: CDR1 SGHTS, CDR2 YDEGEE. CDR3 length: 13 residues. This CDR3 is CASSFVRRDGYTF. The CDR3 bases are TGTGCCAGCAGCTTCGTCAGGAGGGATGGCTACACCTTC. The whole variable domain, filled in from reference TRBV5-8 and TRBJ1-2, reads EAGVTQSPTHLIKTRGQQATLRCSPISGHTSVYWYQQALGLGLQFLLWYDEGEERNRGNFPPRFSGRQFPNYSSELNVNALELEDSALYLCASSFVRRDGYTFGSGTRLTVV.

The chain has TRBV30 and TRBJ1-2, with a tentative D call TRBD1 (6 bases). CDR1 and CDR2 (germline): GTSNPN, SVGIG (reference sequence). The CDR3 contains 14 residues. V was pared by 8 bases and J by 8 bases, with 24 bases between. The CDR3 spells CAGDTGLGGYGYTF. In nucleotides, the CDR3 is TGTGCCGGGGACACCGGGCTGGGAGGATACGGCTACACCTTC.

This clone has a handful of counts. This chain connects TRBV10-3 to TRBJ2-1; 8 positions match TRBD2. Germline loops: CDR1 ENHRY, CDR2 SYGVKD. The CDR3 contains 17 residues. V shed 0 bases and J 0 bases; nucleotides not matched to a gene: 4. CDR3 residues: CAISESNGGGSYNEQFF. CDR3 DNA: TGTGCCATCAGTGAGTCCAACGGGGGGGGCTCCTACAATGAGCAGTTCTTC.

The rearrangement joins TRBV18 to TRBJ1-3; D remains ambiguous. Germline CDR1 reads KGHSH; CDR2 reads LQKENI. This CDR3 spans 14 amino acids. V was trimmed by 3 bases and J by 4 bases, leaving 10 bases between them. The CDR3 loop reads CASSPLEQGNTIYF. Here the CDR3 DNA reads TGTGCCAGCTCACCTTTGGAACAGGGAAACACCATATATTTT. The whole variable domain, filled in from reference TRBV18 and TRBJ1-3, reads NAGVMQNPRHLVRRRGQEARLRCSPMKGHSHVYWYRQLPEEGLKFMVYLQKENIIDESGMPKERFSAEFPKEGPSILRIQQVVRGDSAAYFCASSPLEQGNTIYFGEGSWLTVV.

In its sample, this clone was seen once. This chain joins TRBV19 and TRBJ2-1; D is possibly TRBD2 (5 bases). CDR1 LNHDA and CDR2 SQIVND come from the germline V gene (reference sequence). The CDR3 extends over 13 amino acids. Between the trimmed V and J ends, which lost 5 bases and 7 bases, there was a span of 12 bases. CDR3 residues: CASSATSWNEQFF. Here the CDR3 DNA reads TGTGCCAGTAGTGCAACTAGTTGGAATGAGCAGTTCTTC.

The J gene is TRBJ1-2, the V gene TRBV6-2 or TRBV6-3, with 8 bases that match TRBD1. Trimming removed 2 bases from V and 11 bases from J; junction bases left unmatched: 7. CDR1 MNHEY and CDR2 SVGEGT come from the germline V gene. The CDR3 is 13 amino acids. The CDR3 DNA sequence: TGTGCCAGCAGTTACGTTGACAGGGGAGGTTACACCTTC. Its protein is CASSYVDRGGYTF.

The V and J genes are TRBV4-1 and TRBJ1-4, with 9 bases identical to TRBD1. The junction had 13 bases not matched to a gene; V was cut back by 4 bases and J by 10 bases. Germline CDR1 and CDR2: MGHRA and YSYEKL. The CDR3 is made up of 16 amino acids. CDR3 amino acids: CASSRMPLDRGGKLFF. The DNA of the CDR3 is TGCGCCAGCAGCCGAATGCCGTTGGACAGGGGAGGAAAACTGTTTTTT.

The chain carries TRBV5-1 and TRBJ1-2, with no clear D. V was shortened by 3 bases and J by 5 bases, with 8 bases between the two germline ends. From germline, CDR1 is SGHRS and CDR2 YFSETQ. The CDR3 runs 12 residues. CDR3 amino acids: CASSSEGYGYTF. In DNA, the CDR3 is TGCGCCAGCAGCTCGGAGGGATATGGCTACACCTTC.

The chain is built from TRBV18 and TRBJ2-7; TRBD2 is a possible D gene (5 bases). Germline CDR1 reads KGHSH; CDR2 reads LQKENI. There are 13 residues in the CDR3. The V end was cut by 3 bases, the J end by 7 bases, with 13 bases between. The DNA of the CDR3 is TGTGCCAGCTCACCCGGACGGGGTCGAGAGCAGTACTTC. This translates into CASSPGRGREQYF.

V usage is TRBV7-6 and J usage is TRBJ1-1; TRBD1 aligns across 8 bases. CDR1 and CDR2 from the germline V gene are SGHVS and FNYEAQ. The CDR3 runs 14 residues. V trimming: 7 bases; J trimming: 0 bases; junction bases outside the gene matches: 4. This chain's CDR3 is CASTRGQMNTEAFF. DNA of the CDR3: TGTGCCAGCACCAGGGGGCAAATGAACACTGAAGCTTTCTTT.

The J gene is TRBJ1-1, the V gene TRBV7-3; 7 bases align to TRBD1. Germline CDR1 reads SGHTA; CDR2 reads FQGTGA. Trimming took 5 bases from V and 1 from J; bases not matched to a gene: 4. The CDR3 extends over 14 amino acids. Written as DNA, the CDR3 is TGTGCCAGCAGCCTCACAGGGGCGAACACTGAAGCTTTCTTT. Protein: CASSLTGANTEAFF.

This chain uses TRBV5-1 with TRBJ1-1; 7 nucleotides match TRBD1. In germline, CDR1 is SGHRS, CDR2 YFSETQ. The CDR3 runs 14 residues. Trimming at V came to 4 bases and at J to 2 bases, leaving 5 bases not matched to a gene. The CDR3 coding sequence is TGCGCCAGCAGCAACGGACAGGCCAACACTGAAGCTTTCTTT. Protein sequence: CASSNGQANTEAFF.

J is TRBJ1-2 and V is TRBV2; 7 nucleotides agree with TRBD1. Trimming at V came to 3 bases and at J to 5 bases, leaving 9 bases not matched to a gene. CDR3 length equals 15 residues. CDR1 and CDR2 (germline): SNHLY, FYNNEI. The CDR3 bases are TGTGCCAGCAGTGAGGGAGTAGGGGGCGTGTATGGCTACACCTTC. It is translated as CASSEGVGGVYGYTF.